This T cell receptor beta chain was profiled in a study of PD-1 blockade in classical Hodgkin lymphoma. The study's findings and limits: There remain no defined causes for the repertoire differences, which possibly reflect disease activity or prior therapy. Newly diagnosed patients were reported to start with lower TCR diversity than healthy donors.

The time point here: newly diagnosed, previously untreated cHL patient sample. Comparator PBMCs were from newly diagnosed, untreated classical Hodgkin lymphoma. In the case of this clone: The antigen is undetermined.

The repertoire was sequenced with immunoSEQ multiplex PCR; TCRdb's copy has only in-frame clones and lacks some. The table lists roughly 70,000 clones, roughly 92% of them singletons. CDR3 length: 14 amino acids. The ends lost 0 bases at V and 5 bases at J; junction bases unmatched: 4. CDR1 is GTSNPN and CDR2 is SVGIG in the germline V gene (reference sequence). The chain employs TRBV30 and TRBJ2-3; TRBD2 agrees at 8 bases. The TCR originated in a human donor with classical Hodgkin lymphoma. Material for sequencing was peripheral blood mononuclear cells (PBMCs). This chain's CDR3 is CAWSVAGERDTQYF. The CDR3 nucleotides read TGTGCCTGGAGTGTAGCGGGAGAGAGAGATACGCAGTATTTT.